These T cell receptor beta chains were read from a single sample in a study of blood T cell repertoires in COVID-19. The table came from immunoSEQ multiplex PCR; TCRdb's copy has only in-frame clones and leaves some out. The sample lists approximately 350,000 clones; more than 75% were seen once. The sequencing sample was made of peripheral blood. Receptor source: a woman in her forties or fifties with COVID-19, enrolled during active disease. CDR3s include the opening cysteine and the closing phenylalanine or tryptophan. Each record gives: J gene, clone size, D gene, V gene, CDR3 DNA, CDR3 protein. A D gene is named only where the DNA matches it firmly. Where a row states a size, it is once, few, many or the class of an expanded clone; other rows omit it.

TRBJ1-6 | - | TRBD1 | TRBV3-1/TRBV3-2 | TGTGCCAGCAGGCACGGGCCGGGACAGGGTAATTCACCCCTCCACTTT | CASRHGPGQGNSPLHF
TRBJ2-7 | - | TRBD2 | TRBV14 | TGTGCCAGCAGCCGAACCTCCGGGACTAGCGGGAGAGACGAGCAGTACTTC | CASSRTSGTSGRDEQYF
TRBJ2-7 | - | TRBD1 | TRBV19 | TGTGCCAGTACCCTCGGGACAGGGGCCTACGAGCAGTACTTC | CASTLGTGAYEQYF
TRBJ1-5 | - | - | TRBV2 | TGTGCCAGCAGTGGGCAGGGGCGTTCCAATCAGCCCCAGCATTTT | CASSGQGRSNQPQHF
TRBJ1-1 | - | - | TRBV9 | TGTGCCAGCAGCGTAGACTCGATGGTTGAAGCTTTCTTT | CASSVDSMVEAFF
TRBJ1-2 | - | - | TRBV19 | TGTGCCAGTAGTATTAAACAGGTCTATGGCTACACCTTC | CASSIKQVYGYTF
TRBJ2-5 | - | TRBD1 | TRBV24-1 | TGTGCCACCAGCGGCCTCGGGACAGGGGGCAGGGAGACCCAGTACTTC | CATSGLGTGGRETQYF
TRBJ2-2 | - | - | TRBV5-1 | TGCGCCAGCAGCTTGGAAAGGGAGGCGGCTAGATTCGGGGAGCTGTTTTTT | CASSLEREAARFGELFF
TRBJ1-6 | - | - | TRBV4-2 | TGTGCCAGCAGCCAGCCAGGGAATTCACCCCTCCACTTT | CASSQPGNSPLHF
TRBJ1-3 | few | - | TRBV4-1 | TGCGCCAGCAGCCAAGATTGGGCTTCTGGAAACACCATATATTTT | CASSQDWASGNTIYF
TRBJ2-7 | - | TRBD2 | TRBV24-1 | TGTGCCACCAGTGATTCGGCGGGAGGGCCGTACGAGCAGTACTTC | CATSDSAGGPYEQYF
TRBJ1-2 | - | - | TRBV2 | TGTGCCAGCAGAGCGGCCGCCTATGGCTACACCTTC | CASRAAAYGYTF
TRBJ1-2 | - | - | TRBV14 | TGTGCCAGCAGCCCAACCGGACACCTTACTGCCTACACCTTC | CASSPTGHLTAYTF
TRBJ2-7 | few | - | TRBV19 | TGTGCCAGTAGTATCCCCTCAGTACGGGACGAGCAGTACTTC | CASSIPSVRDEQYF
TRBJ2-5 | - | TRBD1 | TRBV2 | TGTGCCAGCAGTGAAGCGGGGACAGGGCTAGAGACCCAGTACTTC | CASSEAGTGLETQYF
TRBJ2-5 | - | - | TRBV25-1 | TGTGCCAGCAGTGAATACGGTGCGATAGAGACCCAGTACTTC | CASSEYGAIETQYF
TRBJ2-7 | - | TRBD1 | TRBV11-3 | TGTGCCAGCAGCGGGACAGACTACGAGCAGTACTTC | CASSGTDYEQYF
TRBJ1-1 | - | TRBD1 | TRBV2 | TGTGCCAGTTGGGGAAAGGGACAGGGGGCGCGTATGAACACTGAAGCTTTCTTT | CASWGKGQGARMNTEAFF
TRBJ1-5 | - | - | TRBV2 | TGTGCCAGCAGTGCTCAGGAGGATCAGCCCCAGCATTTT | CASSAQEDQPQHF
TRBJ2-3 | - | TRBD2 | TRBV6-5 | TGTGCCAGCAGTTTTAGCGGGAGCACAGATACGCAGTATTTT | CASSFSGSTDTQYF
TRBJ2-3 | once | TRBD2 | TRBV28 | TGTGCCAGCAGTTCACCGGGACTAGCGGGAGGATCCACAGATACGCAGTATTTT | CASSSPGLAGGSTDTQYF
TRBJ2-4 | - | TRBD1 | TRBV10-1 | TGCGCCAGCAGTGAAGGGGGAAGGGGGCGAGGGCAAAAACCCATTCAGTACTTC | CASSEGGRGRGQKPIQYF
TRBJ2-5 | - | TRBD2 | TRBV27 | TGTGCCAGCAGCCCTAGGGTTCTAGCGGGATTCTCCCAAGAGACCCAGTACTTC | CASSPRVLAGFSQETQYF
TRBJ2-7 | - | - | TRBV15 | TGTGCCACCAGCGAAAACCTCCCGACCGCGCAGGGGGAGCAGTACTTC | CATSENLPTAQGEQYF
TRBJ1-1 | - | - | TRBV19 | TGTGCCAGTAGTATAAAGCAGGGTTGGACTGAAGCTTTCTTT | CASSIKQGWTEAFF
TRBJ1-2 | - | TRBD1 | TRBV5-1 | TGCGCCAGCAGTCACAGGGGGGTGAACTATGGCTACACCTTC | CASSHRGVNYGYTF
TRBJ1-4 | - | - | TRBV9 | TGTGCCAGCAGCGCCGGATGGGGGGTATTTGAAAAACTGTTTTTT | CASSAGWGVFEKLFF
TRBJ2-3 | - | - | TRBV19 | TGTGCCACCACCTTGCGCGCGGGAACCACAGATACGCAGTATTTT | CATTLRAGTTDTQYF
TRBJ2-2 | - | - | TRBV9 | TGTGCCAGCAGCGTACGGGACTCCCGATATGGGACCGGGGAGCTGTTTTTT | CASSVRDSRYGTGELFF
TRBJ2-2 | once | - | TRBV7-9 | TGTGCCAGCAGCTTAGCGTTCAGAGCCCAGGCTGGGGAGCTGTTTTTT | CASSLAFRAQAGELFF
TRBJ1-2 | once | - | TRBV6-6 | TGTGCCAGCAGCCTGGAGTCGGGAGCTATCTATGGCTACACCTTC | CASSLESGAIYGYTF
TRBJ1-2 | - | TRBD1 | TRBV29-1 | TGCAGCGTTGCACCCATCCCCGGACAGGGATTTGGCTACACCTTC | CSVAPIPGQGFGYTF
TRBJ2-5 | - | - | TRBV19 | TGTGCCAGTAGTATAGACCGAGTGGGAGGGACCCAGTACTTC | CASSIDRVGGTQYF
TRBJ1-2 | - | - | TRBV4-2 | TGTGCCAGCAGCCAAGATTTCCTAGAACAGGGAATATATGGCTACACCTTC | CASSQDFLEQGIYGYTF
TRBJ2-1 | - | TRBD1 | TRBV14 | TGTGCCAGCAGCCAGCGCGGCGGGCCTCTGGACAGGGCTTTTGGTCTCTCCTACAATGAGCAGTTCTTC | CASSQRGGPLDRAFGLSYNEQFF
TRBJ2-5 | - | TRBD1 | TRBV7-9 | TGTGCCAGCAGCTTAGAGGGACAGGGAAAGACCCAGTACTTC | CASSLEGQGKTQYF
TRBJ2-7 | once | TRBD2 | TRBV28 | TGTGCCAGCAGTTTTAGGGGACTAGCGGGAGTTCTATCCTACGAGCAGTACTTC | CASSFRGLAGVLSYEQYF
TRBJ2-1 | - | TRBD2 | TRBV4-1 | TGCGCCAGCAGCCAAGGTGCCGGGACTAGCGGGAGTGATGAGCAGTTCTTC | CASSQGAGTSGSDEQFF
TRBJ2-1 | few | TRBD2 | TRBV29-1 | TGCAGCGTCCGGACTAGCGGGATTACCAATGAGCAGTTCTTC | CSVRTSGITNEQFF
TRBJ1-1 | once | - | TRBV5-6 | TGTGCCAGCAGCTTGGACAGTTCGAACACTGAAGCTTTCTTT | CASSLDSSNTEAFF
TRBJ1-4 | - | TRBD1 | TRBV14 | TGTGCCAGCAGCCAAGTTCGGGACAGATATGAAAAACTGTTTTTT | CASSQVRDRYEKLFF
TRBJ1-4 | - | - | TRBV5-8 | TGTGCCAGCAGCGCACAGGGTTTTGAAAAACTGTTTTTT | CASSAQGFEKLFF
TRBJ1-5 | - | TRBD1 | TRBV5-1 | TGCGCCAGCAGCTGGACAGGGAATCAGCCCCAGCATTTT | CASSWTGNQPQHF